The 6 T cell receptor beta chains below all came from one sample that was sequenced in a study of early T cells in non-severe SARS-CoV-2 infection. MiXCR was run by TCRdb on the 5' RACE reads, yielding one entry per CDR3 protein. Of approximately 48,000 distinct CDR3 sequences in the sample, about a tenth were seen once. Input material: whole blood. The receptors stem from an adult who was a healthcare worker with PCR-confirmed SARS-CoV-2 infection or an uninfected control (not recorded which).

The table lists this clonotype with many counts. V usage is TRBV20-1 and J usage is TRBJ1-1; D perhaps matches TRBD1 (6 bases). Germline CDR1 is DFQATT and CDR2 is SNEGSKA (reference sequence). Trimming cost V 5 bases and J 0 bases, with 10 bases left between them. The CDR3 sequence is 13 residues long. This CDR3 reads CSAPRGMNTEAFF. The CDR3 DNA reads TGCAGTGCTCCCAGGGGCATGAACACTGAAGCTTTCTTT.

This clonotype came up many times. The V and J genes are TRBV7-8 and TRBJ2-1; the D gene is possibly TRBD2 (5 bases). V was shortened by 2 bases and J by 0 bases, with 23 bases between the two germline ends. There are 20 residues in the CDR3. Germline V gives CDR1 SGHVS, CDR2 FQNEAQ. This CDR3 reads CASSLIQASFLTTSYNEQFF. CDR3 coding DNA: TGTGCCAGCAGCTTAATTCAGGCTAGCTTCCTCACAACCTCCTACAATGAGCAGTTCTTC.

In this sample, this clonotype turned up many times. The rearrangement uses TRBV6-2 or TRBV6-3 and TRBJ2-1, with 12 bases identical to TRBD2. The CDR3 sequence is 17 residues long. CDR1 and CDR2 from the germline V gene are MNHEY and SVGEGT. V shed 3 bases, J shed 5 bases, and the junction held 8 bases outside the gene matches. Here the CDR3 DNA reads TGTGCCAGCAGTTATGGACTAGCGGGATGGGGAGACAATGAGCAGTTCTTC. Its translation is CASSYGLAGWGDNEQFF.

This clonotype was seen ten or more times. The CDR3 region is CASSFVGGNTEAFF. CDR3 nucleotide sequence: TGTGCCAGCAGTTTTGTTGGGGGGAACACTGAAGCTTTCTTT. This chain uses TRBV12-3 or TRBV12-4 with TRBJ1-1, with D tentatively TRBD1 (5 bases). The CDR3 totals 14 residues. Trimming took off 3 bases at V and 1 base at J, with 9 bases between the two ends.

In this sample, this clonotype turned up many times. The chain combines TRBV6-6 with TRBJ2-4, with 9 bases identical to TRBD2. V lost 7 bases, J lost 2 bases, and 3 bases stayed unmatched. Germline CDR1 MNHNY, CDR2 SVGAGI (reference sequence). The CDR3 runs to 14 residues. As DNA, the CDR3 is TGTGCCAGCACTCCTAGCGGGACCAAAAACATTCAGTACTTC. Amino acid sequence: CASTPSGTKNIQYF.

This clonotype was detected many times. The chain uses TRBV19 and TRBJ2-1, with D possibly being TRBD2 (5 bases). V was trimmed by 7 bases and J by 5 bases, leaving 15 bases between them. This CDR3 region has 14 residues. Germline V gene sequence: CDR1 LNHDA, CDR2 SQIVND (reference sequence). In nucleotides, the CDR3 is TGTGCCAGTACTCGGCTAGCTGATAACAATGAGCAGTTCTTC. Its protein product is CASTRLADNNEQFF.